This TCR beta chain was recorded in a study of graft-versus-host responses after intestinal transplantation. About the research overall: Recipients underwent multivisceral, liver-intestinal, or isolated intestinal transplants.

Study-wide points: Early declines in HvG clones that occurred post-transplant were associated with peak circulating GvH clone levels.

Regarding this clone: Its target is unknown.

CDR3 size: 15 residues. Trimming stripped 4 bases from V and 0 bases from J, with 12 bases between. Germline V gene lookup returns CDR1 KGHSY and CDR2 FQNENV. Only in-frame clones appear in the TCRdb table, and some are missing; sequencing was by immunoSEQ multiplex PCR. This table holds under 130,000 clones, 93% found once. This TCR was sampled from a human donor who received an intestinal transplant. The specimen comprised unstimulated CD8+ T cells sorted from spleen or lymph node cells, sampled before intestinal transplant. The chain couples TRBV16 to TRBJ2-5; no reliable D call. The CDR3 loop reads CASSRSVLDQETQYF. CDR3 nucleotide sequence: TGTGCCAGCAGCCGTTCGGTCCTTGACCAAGAGACCCAGTACTTC.